Each of the 25 T cell receptor beta chains below was sequenced from the same sample in a study of blood T cell repertoires in COVID-19. Produced via immunoSEQ multiplex PCR; TCRdb's table is partial and in-frame only. The repertoire has under 350,000 clones, roughly 86% of them found once; the top ten carry 2.6%. Material: PBMCs or T cells enriched from blood (not recorded which). Source of these receptors: a woman between 18 and 30 years old who had recovered from COVID-19.

The rearrangement joins TRBV7-9 to TRBJ2-7, with unresolved D. Germline V gene data show CDR1 as SEHNR and CDR2 as FQNEAQ (reference sequence). Trimming shortened V by 5 bases and J by 5 bases, and 7 bases separated the two germline ends. The CDR3 has 11 amino acids. Here the CDR3 reads CASSLYDEQYF. CDR3 nucleotides: TGTGCCAGCAGCCTCTACGACGAGCAGTACTTC.

The chain recombines TRBV7-9 with TRBJ1-1, with D possibly TRBD1 on 5 matching bases. V lost 1 base and J 4 bases, leaving 13 bases between the germline ends. CDR1 is SEHNR and CDR2 is FQNEAQ in the germline V gene (reference sequence). This CDR3 has 15 residues. The CDR3 region is CASSLVGGVGTEAFF. The CDR3 DNA is TGTGCCAGCAGCTTAGTTGGGGGGGTTGGCACTGAAGCTTTCTTT.

The chain recombines TRBV4-1 with TRBJ2-7; 8 bases match TRBD2. The germline gives CDR1 MGHRA, CDR2 YSYEKL. With V trimmed by 5 bases and J by 3 bases, 12 bases remained unmatched. The CDR3 spans 16 residues. CDR3 nucleotide sequence: TGCGCCAGCAGCGCCCACCTAGCGGGCACTTACTACGAGCAGTACTTC. This codes for CASSAHLAGTYYEQYF.

This clone has more than one count but fewer than ten. This chain links TRBV5-1 with TRBJ1-1; D uncertain. Germline V gives CDR1 SGHRS, CDR2 YFSETQ. V dropped 4 bases and J dropped 1 base, with 20 bases sitting between them. The CDR3 extends over 17 amino acids. The CDR3 loop is CASSPGRLGRSNTEAFF. In DNA form, the CDR3 reads TGCGCCAGCAGCCCGGGAAGGCTAGGCAGGTCGAACACTGAAGCTTTCTTT.

This clone was counted only a few times. The chain uses TRBV19 and TRBJ1-1; D possibly corresponds to TRBD1 (5 bases). The V end was cut by 2 bases, the J end by 3 bases, with 16 bases between. Per germline, CDR1 LNHDA and CDR2 SQIVND (reference sequence). The CDR3 sequence is 16 residues long. In DNA form, the CDR3 reads TGTGCCAGTAGTATAAATCTGGCAGGGAGGGACACTGAAGCTTTCTTT. This encodes CASSINLAGRDTEAFF.

This chain connects TRBV27 to TRBJ2-7; 11 nucleotides align to TRBD1. The length of the CDR3 is 18 residues. V lost 7 bases to trimming and J lost 0 bases; unmatched junction nucleotides: 14. Germline CDR1 reads MNHEY; CDR2 reads SMNVEV (reference sequence). The CDR3 is CASTPGTGGFKSSYEQYF. The DNA for the CDR3 is TGTGCCAGCACTCCCGGGACAGGGGGATTTAAGAGCTCCTACGAGCAGTACTTC.

This chain connects TRBV3-1 (or the pseudogene TRBV3-2) to TRBJ1-2, with TRBD1 as a possible D gene (6 bases). Trimming stripped 1 base from V and 4 bases from J, with 16 bases between. CDR1 LGHDT and CDR2 YNNKEL come from the germline V gene (reference sequence). The CDR3 extends over 16 amino acids. CDR3 DNA: TGTGCCAGCAGCCAAGGATACGACAGGTGGTTCTATGGCTACACCTTC. This codes for CASSQGYDRWFYGYTF.

This clone was counted only a few times. The chain combines TRBV28 with TRBJ1-1; 12 bases are a match to TRBD1. The CDR3 loop spans 14 amino acids. The V gene end was trimmed by 5 bases and the J gene end by 10 bases; junction bases not matched to a gene: 8. In germline, CDR1 is MDHEN, CDR2 SYDVKM. The CDR3 loop reads CASSLTGQGAGAFF. The DNA of the CDR3 is TGTGCCAGCAGTCTTACGGGACAGGGGGCTGGAGCTTTCTTT.

This chain links TRBV2 with TRBJ1-2, with 8 bases matching TRBD1. Germline V gene data show CDR1 as SNHLY and CDR2 as FYNNEI. The trim removed 6 bases at V and 8 bases at J, leaving 20 bases unmatched. The CDR3 totals 17 residues. CDR3 region: CASRDTRGLWNSVGYTF. DNA of the CDR3: TGTGCCAGCAGGGACACCAGGGGGCTCTGGAACAGCGTAGGCTACACCTTC. Together with reference TRBV2 and TRBJ1-2, the CDR3 gives the full variable domain: EPEVTQTPSHQVTQMGQEVILRCVPISNHLYFYWYRQILGQKVEFLVSFYNNEISEKSEIFDDQFSVERPDGSNFTLKIRSTKLEDSAMYFCASRDTRGLWNSVGYTFGSGTRLTVV.

This clone has only a few counts. This chain's CDR3 is CARLQRAANTGELFF. Here the CDR3 DNA reads TGTGCCAGACTCCAGCGGGCTGCGAACACCGGGGAGCTGTTTTTT. The V call is TRBV19, the J call TRBJ2-2; D might be TRBD2 (6 bases). Trimming shortened V by 9 bases and J by 0 bases, and 14 bases separated the two germline ends. CDR3 length: 15 residues. The germline V gene encodes CDR1 LNHDA and CDR2 SQIVND (reference sequence).

This chain uses TRBV7-2 with TRBJ1-3; TRBD1 might be the D (5 bases). This CDR3 region has 16 residues. With 3 bases removed from V and 0 bases from J, the gap between germline ends came to 12 bases. CDR1 and CDR2 (germline): SGHTA, FQGNSA. CDR3 in amino acids: CASSFLGQTSGNTIYF. The CDR3 DNA reads TGTGCCAGCAGCTTCCTTGGACAAACCTCTGGAAACACCATATATTTT.

This sequence joins TRBV5-4 and TRBJ1-2, with a possible D match to TRBD1 (6 bases). CDR3 length: 13 residues. Germline V gives CDR1 SGHNT, CDR2 YYREEE (reference sequence). The germline V and J ends were trimmed by 0 bases and 6 bases, with 9 bases remaining between them. The CDR3 DNA follows: TGTGCCAGCAGCTTGGGTGGGGGCAATGGCTACACCTTC. As protein: CASSLGGGNGYTF.

This clone appeared a single time. The V gene is TRBV27, the J gene TRBJ1-1; TRBD1 matches at 8 bases. V gave up 5 bases and J gave up 4 bases; unmatched junction bases: 12. The germline V gene has CDR1 MNHEY and CDR2 SMNVEV (reference sequence). This CDR3 has 16 amino acids. The CDR3 bases are TGTGCCAGCAGTGGGGGGCAGGGGGCAGTGGGCACTGAAGCTTTCTTT. It yields the protein CASSGGQGAVGTEAFF.

The chain links TRBV7-9 to TRBJ1-3; D gene ambiguous. Trimming left V 2 bases short and J 8 bases short, with 7 bases between. The CDR3 covers 12 residues. The germline V gene has CDR1 SEHNR and CDR2 FQNEAQ (reference sequence). CDR3: CASSLTYHTIYF. The CDR3 DNA follows: TGTGCCAGCAGCTTAACCTACCACACCATATATTTT.

This clone was counted between two and nine times. V and J are TRBV24-1 and TRBJ2-1; tentative D call: TRBD2 (5 bases). The CDR3 is 12 amino acids. Trimming stripped 4 bases from V and 10 bases from J, with 10 bases between. Looked up from germline, CDR1 is KGHDR and CDR2 is SFDVKD. CDR3 amino acids: CATSDPQREQFF. The CDR3, as DNA: TGTGCCACCAGTGACCCCCAGCGGGAGCAGTTCTTC.

This clone has just a few counts. The chain couples TRBV11-2 to TRBJ1-6; perhaps TRBD1 as D (6 bases). With 3 bases removed from V and 8 bases from J, the gap between germline ends came to 11 bases. The CDR3 loop spans 14 amino acids. Germline V CDR1 and CDR2: SGHAT, FQNNGV. The CDR3 region has the DNA TGTGCCAGCAGCTTCCAGGGGTCGCATTCACCCCTCCACTTT. Its translation: CASSFQGSHSPLHF.

This clone has just a few counts. This chain uses TRBV4-1 with TRBJ2-5, with D possibly matching TRBD1 (6 bases). Trimming took 3 bases from V and 1 from J, leaving 9 bases between them. The germline CDR1 and CDR2 sequences are MGHRA and YSYEKL. The CDR3 has 14 amino acids. The CDR3 protein is CASSQTGFQETQYF. In DNA form, the CDR3 reads TGCGCCAGCAGCCAGACAGGCTTCCAAGAGACCCAGTACTTC.

This sequence joins TRBV2 and TRBJ2-3; 7 bases align to TRBD2. This CDR3 is 16 amino acids long. Unmatched junction bases numbered 9, after V lost 6 bases and J lost 0 bases. Germline assignment: CDR1 SNHLY and CDR2 FYNNEI. The CDR3 DNA is TGTGCCAGCAGGAAAATCCTAGCGGCAAGCACAGATACGCAGTATTTT. As protein: CASRKILAASTDTQYF. The variable domain in full, with the rest retrieved from reference TRBV2 and TRBJ2-3, is EPEVTQTPSHQVTQMGQEVILRCVPISNHLYFYWYRQILGQKVEFLVSFYNNEISEKSEIFDDQFSVERPDGSNFTLKIRSTKLEDSAMYFCASRKILAASTDTQYFGPGTRLTVL.

V usage is TRBV5-1 and J usage is TRBJ2-3, with 14 bases matching TRBD2. There are 17 residues in the CDR3. Unmatched junction bases numbered 3, after V lost 3 bases and J lost 0 bases. Germline V gives CDR1 SGHRS, CDR2 YFSETQ. The CDR3 protein is CASSYGLAGGSTDTQYF. The DNA for the CDR3 is TGCGCCAGCAGCTACGGACTAGCGGGAGGAAGCACAGATACGCAGTATTTT.

The chain joins TRBV10-3 to TRBJ2-3, with 10 positions matching TRBD2. Germline values: CDR1 ENHRY, CDR2 SYGVKD. The CDR3 loop spans 16 amino acids. V dropped 7 bases and J dropped 0; count of bases not matched to a gene: 7. CDR3 sequence reads: CAIKPTSGASTDTQYF. CDR3 bases: TGTGCCATCAAGCCAACTAGCGGGGCTAGCACAGATACGCAGTATTTT.

The sample holds one count of this clone. V and J are TRBV29-1 and TRBJ1-1; D is unclear. Germline V gene lookup returns CDR1 SQVTM and CDR2 ANQGSEA. V was cut by 4 bases and J by 0 bases, with 15 bases left in between. This CDR3 is built from 15 residues. This CDR3 reads CSVGRYTTMNTEAFF. The DNA of the CDR3 is TGCAGCGTTGGACGGTACACTACTATGAACACTGAAGCTTTCTTT.

This clone has just a few counts. The rearrangement uses TRBV6-5 and TRBJ1-6; D is possibly TRBD1 (5 bases). Per the germline V gene, CDR1 is MNHEY and CDR2 is SVGAGI. The CDR3 runs to 14 residues. Here the CDR3 DNA reads TGTGCGACCCGGCCGCCAGGGTATAATTCACCCCTCCACTTT. As protein: CATRPPGYNSPLHF.

V and J are TRBV5-1 and TRBJ2-2, with D perhaps matching TRBD1 (6 bases). Germline V CDR1 and CDR2: SGHRS, YFSETQ. The CDR3 has 13 residues. Between the trimmed V and J ends, which lost 4 bases and 10 bases, there was a span of 14 bases. CDR3 in DNA: TGCGCCAGCAGCCTCGACAGGTCGGTGGAGCTGTTTTTT. Amino acid sequence: CASSLDRSVELFF.

This chain uses TRBV29-1 with TRBJ2-7, with D tentatively TRBD2 (6 bases). Deletions cut 3 bases from V and 3 bases from J, with 12 bases between. CDR3 length: 13 residues. Germline-derived CDR1 and CDR2 are SQVTM and ANQGSEA. Written as DNA, the CDR3 is TGCAGCGTTGAGGGGGGTAGGTTCTACGAGCAGTACTTC. Translating it yields CSVEGGRFYEQYF.

DNA of the CDR3: TGTGCCAGCAGCGGCCTAGCGTTCAGCTCCTACGAGCAGTACTTC. This encodes CASSGLAFSSYEQYF. The V gene is TRBV7-9, the J gene TRBJ2-7; possible D gene TRBD2, 6 bases. V was pared by 5 bases and J by 0 bases, with 14 bases between. The CDR3 contains 15 residues. The V gene's germline CDR1 is SEHNR and CDR2 FQNEAQ (reference sequence).